The TCR beta chain under discussion was sequenced for a study of blood T cell repertoires in COVID-19. The overall study: The origin of the acute and convalescent COVID-19 samples was the United States, Italy and Spain. The cDNA or gDNA used as material had been derived from T cells, B-cell-depleted T cells, or PBMCs.

Germline V CDR1 and CDR2: LNHDA, SQIVND (reference sequence). CDR3 length: 16 amino acids. V trimming: 6 bases; J trimming: 13 bases; junction bases outside the gene matches: 20. Source study methods: Reference gene primer amplification gave estimated nucleated cell counts. Clones were read by immunoSEQ multiplex PCR, and TCRdb kept only the in-frame ones, dropping some. V, J and clone size were drawn from that table, and D and trimming were deduced from the DNA. The profile shows 50,000 to 60,000 clones, over 80% of them singletons. This clonotype was sampled from a man in his forties with acute or convalescent COVID-19. This rearrangement joins TRBV19 to TRBJ1-2; 10 nucleotides align to TRBD1. Sequencing input: peripheral blood. The CDR3 DNA reads TGTGCCAGTAGCCCGAATGTGGGGACAGGGGTCTTACATCCCACCTTC. Its translation is CASSPNVGTGVLHPTF.